The rows below give T cell receptor beta chains drawn from one sample of a study of OX40 agonist ivuxolimab in advanced cancers. TCRdb keeps only in-frame clones here, not all; method: immunoSEQ multiplex PCR. This sample has more than 80,000 clones, with 75% to 95% found just once. The input for sequencing was CD4+ or CD8+ T cells sorted from blood, taken in a trial of the OX40 agonist ivuxolimab. These receptors all come from an adult with an advanced solid tumor such as melanoma, head and neck, liver or kidney cancer. Both conserved end residues are part of each CDR3. Fields, in order: clone size, J gene, V gene, D gene, CDR3 protein, CDR3 DNA. D genes are given only for firm matches. For some rows the clone size is stated as once, few or many, or as a class when expanded; others skip it.

clone size: -; J gene: TRBJ2-7; V gene: TRBV7-2; D gene: TRBD2; CDR3 protein: CASSLAASGESYEQYF; CDR3 DNA: TGTGCCAGCAGCTTAGCGGCTAGCGGTGAGTCCTACGAGCAGTACTTC
clone size: once; J gene: TRBJ2-7; V gene: TRBV21-1; D gene: -; CDR3 protein: CASSKGRDRGGRGAYEQYF; CDR3 DNA: TGTGCCAGCAGCAAAGGCAGGGACAGGGGCGGCCGCGGGGCTTACGAGCAGTACTTC
clone size: once; J gene: TRBJ2-5; V gene: TRBV2; D gene: -; CDR3 protein: CASSPDLQETQYF; CDR3 DNA: TGTGCCAGCAGTCCGGACCTTCAAGAGACCCAGTACTTC
clone size: -; J gene: TRBJ2-7; V gene: TRBV11-1; D gene: -; CDR3 protein: CASSPFLGAQYEQYF; CDR3 DNA: TGTGCCAGCAGCCCCTTTTTGGGGGCTCAATACGAGCAGTACTTC
clone size: -; J gene: TRBJ1-1; V gene: TRBV6-5; D gene: TRBD1; CDR3 protein: CASSRGQGGGRAFF; CDR3 DNA: TGTGCCAGCAGCCGAGGACAGGGGGGTGGAAGAGCTTTCTTT
clone size: -; J gene: TRBJ2-5; V gene: TRBV19; D gene: TRBD2; CDR3 protein: CASSILGGEETQYF; CDR3 DNA: TGTGCCAGTAGTATACTGGGGGGGGAAGAGACCCAGTACTTC
clone size: -; J gene: TRBJ1-1; V gene: TRBV28; D gene: -; CDR3 protein: CASSFGVYTEAFF; CDR3 DNA: TGTGCCAGCAGTTTTGGGGTGTACACTGAAGCTTTCTTT
clone size: -; J gene: TRBJ1-1; V gene: TRBV10-3; D gene: -; CDR3 protein: CAISGANTEAFF; CDR3 DNA: TGTGCCATCAGTGGCGCGAACACTGAAGCTTTCTTT
clone size: -; J gene: TRBJ1-3; V gene: TRBV27; D gene: TRBD1; CDR3 protein: CASSTRQGSSGNTIYF; CDR3 DNA: TGTGCCAGCAGTACCAGACAGGGGTCCTCTGGAAACACCATATATTTT
clone size: -; J gene: TRBJ1-5; V gene: TRBV15; D gene: -; CDR3 protein: CATSRVGRGGNQPQHF; CDR3 DNA: TGTGCCACCAGCAGAGTGGGCAGAGGAGGCAATCAGCCCCAGCATTTT
clone size: once; J gene: TRBJ2-7; V gene: TRBV6-1; D gene: -; CDR3 protein: CASSESYGDYVEQYF; CDR3 DNA: TGTGCCAGCAGTGAAAGCTACGGAGACTACGTGGAGCAGTACTTC
clone size: -; J gene: TRBJ2-3; V gene: TRBV27; D gene: -; CDR3 protein: CASSQGSASTDTQYF; CDR3 DNA: TGTGCCAGCAGTCAAGGCAGCGCCAGCACAGATACGCAGTATTTT
clone size: -; J gene: TRBJ2-7; V gene: TRBV7-9; D gene: -; CDR3 protein: CASSVASYEQYF; CDR3 DNA: TGTGCCAGCAGCGTAGCGTCCTACGAGCAGTACTTC
clone size: once; J gene: TRBJ1-2; V gene: TRBV6-5; D gene: -; CDR3 protein: CASSPGPHNYGYTF; CDR3 DNA: TGTGCCAGCAGCCCTGGGCCCCATAACTATGGCTACACCTTC
clone size: -; J gene: TRBJ2-6; V gene: TRBV9; D gene: TRBD1; CDR3 protein: CASSEGSRGTGANVLTF; CDR3 DNA: TGTGCCAGCAGCGAGGGCTCCAGGGGGACCGGGGCCAACGTCCTGACTTTC
clone size: -; J gene: TRBJ1-5; V gene: TRBV2; D gene: TRBD1; CDR3 protein: CASSSFSGGDQPQHF; CDR3 DNA: TGTGCCAGCAGTAGTTTTTCAGGGGGGGATCAGCCCCAGCATTTT
clone size: -; J gene: TRBJ1-2; V gene: TRBV6-5; D gene: -; CDR3 protein: CASTPGGISYGYTF; CDR3 DNA: TGTGCCAGCACCCCTGGGGGGATTAGCTATGGCTACACCTTC
clone size: -; J gene: TRBJ1-2; V gene: TRBV6-5; D gene: -; CDR3 protein: CASSYGGGRLSSGYTF; CDR3 DNA: TGTGCCAGCAGTTATGGGGGCGGCAGACTATCGTCTGGCTACACCTTC
clone size: -; J gene: TRBJ2-7; V gene: TRBV18; D gene: -; CDR3 protein: CASSPLDSYEQYF; CDR3 DNA: TGTGCCAGCTCACCGCTGGACTCCTACGAGCAGTACTTC
clone size: -; J gene: TRBJ2-3; V gene: TRBV28; D gene: -; CDR3 protein: CASSLWSLGGGTDTQYF; CDR3 DNA: TGTGCCAGCAGTTTATGGTCGCTTGGCGGGGGCACAGATACGCAGTATTTT
clone size: few; J gene: TRBJ1-3; V gene: TRBV7-9; D gene: TRBD1; CDR3 protein: CASSSTGVIAGNTIYF; CDR3 DNA: TGTGCCAGCAGCTCTACAGGGGTTATAGCGGGAAACACCATATATTTT
clone size: -; J gene: TRBJ1-4; V gene: TRBV12-2; D gene: -; CDR3 protein: CASRPPSRESNEKLFF; CDR3 DNA: TGTGCAAGTCGCCCCCCCTCACGGGAATCTAATGAAAAACTGTTTTTT
clone size: -; J gene: TRBJ1-2; V gene: TRBV19; D gene: -; CDR3 protein: CASRADIPGYTF; CDR3 DNA: TGTGCCAGTAGAGCCGACATCCCCGGCTACACCTTC
clone size: -; J gene: TRBJ1-5; V gene: TRBV27; D gene: TRBD1; CDR3 protein: CASSQTGGVQPQHF; CDR3 DNA: TGTGCCAGCAGCCAAACAGGGGGCGTACAGCCCCAGCATTTT
clone size: -; J gene: TRBJ2-1; V gene: TRBV18; D gene: TRBD2; CDR3 protein: CASSPQLAAAENEQFF; CDR3 DNA: TGTGCCAGCTCACCCCAACTAGCGGCGGCTGAGAATGAGCAGTTCTTC
clone size: once; J gene: TRBJ2-2; V gene: TRBV7-3; D gene: -; CDR3 protein: CASSLTGPQGGGLFF; CDR3 DNA: TGTGCCAGCAGCTTAACTGGGCCCCAGGGGGGCGGGCTGTTTTTT
clone size: -; J gene: TRBJ2-7; V gene: TRBV30; D gene: TRBD2; CDR3 protein: CAWSVAGGPYEQYF; CDR3 DNA: TGTGCCTGGAGTGTAGCGGGAGGGCCGTACGAGCAGTACTTC
clone size: -; J gene: TRBJ1-3; V gene: TRBV19; D gene: -; CDR3 protein: CASSIGSSGNTIYF; CDR3 DNA: TGTGCCAGTAGTATTGGAAGCTCTGGAAACACCATATATTTT
clone size: -; J gene: TRBJ1-1; V gene: TRBV28; D gene: -; CDR3 protein: CASSSSPGSLNTEAFF; CDR3 DNA: TGTGCCAGCAGTTCCTCGCCAGGGTCCCTGAACACTGAAGCTTTCTTT
clone size: -; J gene: TRBJ2-7; V gene: TRBV4-1; D gene: -; CDR3 protein: CASSQEKGTGYEQYF; CDR3 DNA: TGCGCCAGCAGCCAAGAAAAGGGAACAGGCTACGAGCAGTACTTC
clone size: -; J gene: TRBJ2-2; V gene: TRBV11-2; D gene: -; CDR3 protein: CASSFTNTGELFF; CDR3 DNA: TGTGCCAGCAGCTTCACGAACACCGGGGAGCTGTTTTTT
clone size: -; J gene: TRBJ2-7; V gene: TRBV7-9; D gene: TRBD2; CDR3 protein: CASSYSGSRYEQYF; CDR3 DNA: TGTGCCAGCAGCTATAGCGGGAGCCGATACGAGCAGTACTTC
clone size: -; J gene: TRBJ2-1; V gene: TRBV19; D gene: -; CDR3 protein: CASSSFPSSYNEQFF; CDR3 DNA: TGTGCCAGTAGTTCTTTCCCAAGCTCCTACAATGAGCAGTTCTTC
clone size: -; J gene: TRBJ2-7; V gene: TRBV5-1; D gene: TRBD1; CDR3 protein: CASSLVRTGHYEQYF; CDR3 DNA: TGCGCCAGCAGCTTGGTTCGGACAGGGCACTACGAGCAGTACTTC
clone size: -; J gene: TRBJ2-7; V gene: TRBV5-1; D gene: -; CDR3 protein: CASSYRETSGYEQYF; CDR3 DNA: TGCGCCAGCAGCTACCGCGAGACTAGTGGCTACGAGCAGTACTTC
clone size: -; J gene: TRBJ1-3; V gene: TRBV18; D gene: -; CDR3 protein: CASSPPVGNTIYF; CDR3 DNA: TGTGCCAGCTCACCTCCGGTTGGAAACACCATATATTTT
clone size: -; J gene: TRBJ2-2; V gene: TRBV5-4; D gene: TRBD2; CDR3 protein: CASSLDLAGAGELFF; CDR3 DNA: TGTGCCAGCAGCTTGGACCTAGCGGGAGCCGGGGAGCTGTTTTTT
clone size: -; J gene: TRBJ2-1; V gene: TRBV4-1; D gene: TRBD2; CDR3 protein: CASSQGGLVKYNEQFF; CDR3 DNA: TGCGCCAGCAGCCAAGGGGGACTAGTGAAGTACAATGAGCAGTTCTTC
clone size: -; J gene: TRBJ2-7; V gene: TRBV14; D gene: -; CDR3 protein: CASSQVEGPYEQYF; CDR3 DNA: TGTGCCAGCAGCCAAGTGGAGGGTCCCTACGAGCAGTACTTC